The clone carrying this T cell receptor (beta chain) was counted a few times. Its antigen remains unknown. Sequence at one end of the junction differs from germline and may be a read error. It was unsorted whole blood that yielded blood RNA, and germline DNA was also extracted. Patients were chronically HBV-infected and treatment-naive. This specimen comes from a study of tumor-infiltrating lymphocytes in primary liver carcinoma. Study results and limitations: The study found a significantly higher top-250-clone fraction in tumors than in blood (p = 0.039).

The CDR3 loop spans 11 amino acids. TCR beta cDNA was made from 450 to 600 ng total RNA with a constant-region primer. Amplification in three nested multiplex PCR rounds with slightly modified ARM-PCR gave rise to TCR beta libraries. Each of the first two PCR rounds ran roughly 10 cycles with TRBV1-TRBV30 forward and C-beta reverse primers. One entry per CDR3 protein, called by TCRdb with MiXCR from the multiplex PCR reads. The repertoire holds 300,000 to 400,000 distinct CDR3 sequences, with approximately 65% as singletons. The chain couples TRBV12-3 or TRBV12-4 to TRBJ2-7; the D gene is possibly TRBD2 (6 bases). Sequenced sample: peripheral blood. This receptor was obtained from a man in his forties or fifties with primary liver carcinoma and hepatitis B virus infection. The CDR3 DNA follows: TGTGCCAGCAGTATAGCTAGCGAGCGGTACTTC. As protein: CASSIASERYF.